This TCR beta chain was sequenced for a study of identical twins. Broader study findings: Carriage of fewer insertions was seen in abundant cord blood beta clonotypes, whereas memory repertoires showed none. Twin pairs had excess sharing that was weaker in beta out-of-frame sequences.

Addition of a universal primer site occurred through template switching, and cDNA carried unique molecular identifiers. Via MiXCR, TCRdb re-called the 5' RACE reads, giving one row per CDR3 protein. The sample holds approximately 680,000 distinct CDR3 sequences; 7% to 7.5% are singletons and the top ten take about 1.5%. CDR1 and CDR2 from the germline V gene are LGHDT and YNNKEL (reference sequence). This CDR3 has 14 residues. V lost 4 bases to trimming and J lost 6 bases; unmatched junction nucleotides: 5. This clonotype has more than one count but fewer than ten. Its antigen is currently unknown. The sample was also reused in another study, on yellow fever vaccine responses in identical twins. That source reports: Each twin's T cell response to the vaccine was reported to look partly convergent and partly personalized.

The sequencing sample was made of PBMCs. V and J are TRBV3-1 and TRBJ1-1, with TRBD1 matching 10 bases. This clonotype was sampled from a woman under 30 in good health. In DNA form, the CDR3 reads TGTGCCAGCAGCCGTGGGACAGGGGCATCTGAAGCTTTCTTT. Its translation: CASSRGTGASEAFF. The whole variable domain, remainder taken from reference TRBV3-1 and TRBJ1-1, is DTAVSQTPKYLVTQMGNDKSIKCEQNLGHDTMYWYKQDSKKFLKIMFSYNNKELIINETVPNRFSPKSPDKAHLNLHINSLELGDSAVYFCASSRGTGASEAFFGQGTRLTVV.